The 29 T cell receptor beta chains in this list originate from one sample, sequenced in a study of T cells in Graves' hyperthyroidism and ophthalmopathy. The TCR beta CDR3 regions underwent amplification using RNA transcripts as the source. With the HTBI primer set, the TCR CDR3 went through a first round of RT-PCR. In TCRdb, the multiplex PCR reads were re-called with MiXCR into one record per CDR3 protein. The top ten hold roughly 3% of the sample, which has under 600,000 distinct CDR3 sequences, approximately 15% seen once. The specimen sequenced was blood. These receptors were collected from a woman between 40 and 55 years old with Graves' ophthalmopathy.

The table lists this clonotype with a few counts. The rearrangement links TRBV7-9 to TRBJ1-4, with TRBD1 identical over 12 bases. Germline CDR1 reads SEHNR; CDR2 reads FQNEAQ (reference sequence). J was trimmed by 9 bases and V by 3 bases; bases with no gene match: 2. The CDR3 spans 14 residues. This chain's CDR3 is CASSFGTGGQKLFF. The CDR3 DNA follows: TGTGCCAGCAGCTTTGGGACAGGGGGCCAAAAACTGTTTTTT.

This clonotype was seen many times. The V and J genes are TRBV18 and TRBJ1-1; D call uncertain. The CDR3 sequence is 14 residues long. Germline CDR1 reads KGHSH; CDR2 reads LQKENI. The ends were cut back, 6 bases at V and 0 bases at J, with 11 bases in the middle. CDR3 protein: CASSPLPMNTEAFF. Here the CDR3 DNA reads TGTGCCAGCTCCCCTTTACCCATGAACACTGAAGCTTTCTTT.

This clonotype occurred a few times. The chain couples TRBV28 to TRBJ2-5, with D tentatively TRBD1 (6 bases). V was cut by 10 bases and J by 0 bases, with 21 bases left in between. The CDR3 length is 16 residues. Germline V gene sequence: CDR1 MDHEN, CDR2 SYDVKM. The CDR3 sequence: CATNPPRQGNQETQYF. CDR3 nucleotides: TGTGCCACTAACCCTCCGAGGCAGGGGAACCAAGAGACCCAGTACTTC.

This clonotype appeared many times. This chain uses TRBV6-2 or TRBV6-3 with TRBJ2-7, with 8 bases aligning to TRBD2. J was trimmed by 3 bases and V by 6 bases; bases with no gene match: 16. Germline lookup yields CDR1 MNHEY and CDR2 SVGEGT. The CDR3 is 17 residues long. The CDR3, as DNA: TGTGCCAGCAGACACGCGGGGGGCGGAAACTTCCGCTACGAGCAGTACTTC. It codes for CASRHAGGGNFRYEQYF.

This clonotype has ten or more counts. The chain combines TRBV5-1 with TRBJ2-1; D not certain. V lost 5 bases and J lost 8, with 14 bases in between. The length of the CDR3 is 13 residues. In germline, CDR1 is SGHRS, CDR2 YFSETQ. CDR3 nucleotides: TGCGCCAGCAGGGCAGTCCCCGTCGATGAGCAGTTCTTC. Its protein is CASRAVPVDEQFF. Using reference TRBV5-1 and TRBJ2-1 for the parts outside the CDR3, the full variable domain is KAGVTQTPRYLIKTRGQQVTLSCSPISGHRSVSWYQQTPGQGLQFLFEYFSETQRNKGNFPGRFSGRQFSNSRSEMNVSTLELGDSALYLCASRAVPVDEQFFGPGTRLTVL.

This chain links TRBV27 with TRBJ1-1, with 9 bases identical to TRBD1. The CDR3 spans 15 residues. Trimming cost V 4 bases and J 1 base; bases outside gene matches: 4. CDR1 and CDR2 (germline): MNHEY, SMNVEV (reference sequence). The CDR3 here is CASSSATGGNTEAFF. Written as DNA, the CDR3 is TGTGCCAGCAGTTCCGCGACAGGGGGGAACACTGAAGCTTTCTTT.

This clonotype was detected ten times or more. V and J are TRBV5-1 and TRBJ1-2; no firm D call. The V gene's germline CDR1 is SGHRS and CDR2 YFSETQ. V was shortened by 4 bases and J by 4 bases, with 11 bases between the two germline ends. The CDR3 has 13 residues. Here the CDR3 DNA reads TGCGCCAGCAGCGAGAAGGCCGCCTATGGCTACACCTTC. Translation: CASSEKAAYGYTF.

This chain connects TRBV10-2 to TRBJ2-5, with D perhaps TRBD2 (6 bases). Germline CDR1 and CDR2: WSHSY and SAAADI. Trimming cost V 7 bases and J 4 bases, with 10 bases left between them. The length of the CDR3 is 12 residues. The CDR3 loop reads CASMEGGETQYF. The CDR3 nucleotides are TGCGCCAGCATGGAGGGAGGAGAGACCCAGTACTTC.

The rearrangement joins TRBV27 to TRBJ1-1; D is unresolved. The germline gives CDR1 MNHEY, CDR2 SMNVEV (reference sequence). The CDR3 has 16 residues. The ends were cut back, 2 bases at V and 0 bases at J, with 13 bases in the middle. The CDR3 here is CASSLGFLAVNTEAFF. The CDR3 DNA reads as TGTGCCAGCAGTTTAGGGTTCCTGGCGGTGAACACTGAAGCTTTCTTT.

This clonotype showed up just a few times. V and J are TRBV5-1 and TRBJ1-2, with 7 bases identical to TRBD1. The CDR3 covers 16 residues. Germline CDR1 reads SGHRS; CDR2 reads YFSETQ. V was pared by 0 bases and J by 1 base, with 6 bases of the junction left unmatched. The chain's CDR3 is CASSLVSGTVNYGYTF. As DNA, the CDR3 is TGCGCCAGCAGCTTGGTGTCCGGGACAGTTAACTATGGCTACACCTTC.

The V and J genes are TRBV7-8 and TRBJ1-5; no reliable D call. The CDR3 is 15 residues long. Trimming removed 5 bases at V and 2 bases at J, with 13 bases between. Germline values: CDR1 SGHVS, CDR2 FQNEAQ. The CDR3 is CASSPGSVGNQPQHF. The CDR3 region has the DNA TGTGCCAGCAGCCCCGGGTCCGTAGGCAATCAGCCCCAGCATTTT.

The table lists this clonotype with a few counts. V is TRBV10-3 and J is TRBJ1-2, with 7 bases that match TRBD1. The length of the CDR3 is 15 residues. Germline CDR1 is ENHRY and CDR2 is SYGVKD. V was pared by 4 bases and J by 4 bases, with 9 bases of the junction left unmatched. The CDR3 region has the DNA TGTGCCATCAGTGTTGGGGCAGGGGGATCCTATGGCTACACCTTC. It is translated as CAISVGAGGSYGYTF.

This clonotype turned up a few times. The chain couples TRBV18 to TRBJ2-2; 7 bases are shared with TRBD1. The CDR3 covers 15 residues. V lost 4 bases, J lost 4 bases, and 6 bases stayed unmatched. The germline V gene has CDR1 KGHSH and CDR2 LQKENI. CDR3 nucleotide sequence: TGTGCCAGCTCACTATGGGACAGCATCACCGGGGAGCTGTTTTTT. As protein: CASSLWDSITGELFF.

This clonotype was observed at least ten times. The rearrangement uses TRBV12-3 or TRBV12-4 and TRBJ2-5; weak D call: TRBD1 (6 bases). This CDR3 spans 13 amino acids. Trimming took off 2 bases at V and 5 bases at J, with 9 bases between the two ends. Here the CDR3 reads CASSLTGPETQYF. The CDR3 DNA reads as TGTGCCAGCAGTTTAACAGGGCCGGAGACCCAGTACTTC.

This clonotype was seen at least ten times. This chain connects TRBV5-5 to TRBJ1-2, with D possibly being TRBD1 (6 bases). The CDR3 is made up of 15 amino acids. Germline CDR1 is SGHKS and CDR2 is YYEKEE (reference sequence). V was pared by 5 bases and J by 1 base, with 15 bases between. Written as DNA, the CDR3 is TGTGCCAGCAGACAAGACAGGTCCCTTAACTATGGCTACACCTTC. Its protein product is CASRQDRSLNYGYTF.

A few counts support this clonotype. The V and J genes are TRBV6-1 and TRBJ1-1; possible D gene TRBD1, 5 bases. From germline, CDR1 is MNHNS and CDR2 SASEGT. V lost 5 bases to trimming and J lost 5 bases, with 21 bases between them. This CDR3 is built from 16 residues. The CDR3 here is CASSRDLGRGGTEAFF. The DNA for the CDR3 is TGTGCCAGCAGTAGGGACCTAGGACGGGGTGGAACTGAAGCTTTCTTT.

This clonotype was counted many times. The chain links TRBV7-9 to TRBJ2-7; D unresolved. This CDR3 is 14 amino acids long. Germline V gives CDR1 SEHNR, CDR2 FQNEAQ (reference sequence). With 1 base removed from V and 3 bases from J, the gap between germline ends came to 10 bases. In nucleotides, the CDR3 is TGTGCCAGCAGCTTAGGACCGCCTTACTACGAGCAGTACTTC. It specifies CASSLGPPYYEQYF.

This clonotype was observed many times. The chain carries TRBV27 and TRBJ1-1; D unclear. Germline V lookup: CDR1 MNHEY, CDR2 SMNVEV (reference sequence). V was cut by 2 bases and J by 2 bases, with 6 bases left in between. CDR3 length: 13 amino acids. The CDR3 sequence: CASSLRENTEAFF. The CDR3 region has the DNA TGTGCCAGCAGTTTAAGAGAAAACACTGAAGCTTTCTTT.

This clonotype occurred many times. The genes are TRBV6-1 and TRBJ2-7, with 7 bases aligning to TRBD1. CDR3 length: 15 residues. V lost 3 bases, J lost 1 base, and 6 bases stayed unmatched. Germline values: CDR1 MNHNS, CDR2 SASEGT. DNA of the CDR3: TGTGCCAGCAGTGATATGGCAGGGGGTTCCTACGAGCAGTACTTC. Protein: CASSDMAGGSYEQYF.

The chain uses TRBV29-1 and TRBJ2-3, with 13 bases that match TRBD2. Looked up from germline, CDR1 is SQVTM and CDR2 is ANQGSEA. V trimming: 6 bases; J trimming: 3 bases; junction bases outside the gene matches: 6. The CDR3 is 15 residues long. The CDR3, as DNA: TGCAGCGTACTCCGGACTAGCGGGAGAACAGATACGCAGTATTTT. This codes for CSVLRTSGRTDTQYF.

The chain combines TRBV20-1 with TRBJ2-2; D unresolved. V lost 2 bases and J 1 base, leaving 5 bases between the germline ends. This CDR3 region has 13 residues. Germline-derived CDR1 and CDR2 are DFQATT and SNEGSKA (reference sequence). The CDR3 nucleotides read TGCAGTGCTAGACGACAGAACACCGGGGAGCTGTTTTTT. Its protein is CSARRQNTGELFF.

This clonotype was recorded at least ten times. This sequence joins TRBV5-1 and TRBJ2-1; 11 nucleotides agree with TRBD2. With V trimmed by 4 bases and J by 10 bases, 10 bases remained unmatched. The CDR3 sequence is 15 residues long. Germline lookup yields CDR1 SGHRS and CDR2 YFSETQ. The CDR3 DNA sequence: TGCGCCAGCAGCGCGGGACTAGCGGAGACGGGGGAGCAGTTCTTC. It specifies CASSAGLAETGEQFF.

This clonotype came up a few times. The CDR3 is CASRDRGPSTDTQYF. The CDR3 nucleotides are TGTGCCAGCAGGGACCGAGGGCCAAGCACAGATACGCAGTATTTT. This chain connects TRBV2 to TRBJ2-3; a possible D gene is TRBD2 (5 bases). Germline-derived CDR1 and CDR2 are SNHLY and FYNNEI. The CDR3 totals 15 residues. V was trimmed by 6 bases and J by 0 bases, leaving 13 bases between them.

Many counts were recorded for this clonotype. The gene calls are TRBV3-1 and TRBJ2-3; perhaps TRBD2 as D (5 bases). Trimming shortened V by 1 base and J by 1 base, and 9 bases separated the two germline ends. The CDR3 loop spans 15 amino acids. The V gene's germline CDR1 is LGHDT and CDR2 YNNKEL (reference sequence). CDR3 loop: CASSQGSSGTDTQYF. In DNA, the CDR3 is TGTGCCAGCAGCCAAGGAAGTAGCGGCACAGATACGCAGTATTTT.

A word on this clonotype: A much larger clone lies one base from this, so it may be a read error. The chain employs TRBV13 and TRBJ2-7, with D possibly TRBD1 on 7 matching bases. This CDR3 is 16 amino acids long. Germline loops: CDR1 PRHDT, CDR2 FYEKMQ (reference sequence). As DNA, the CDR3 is TGTGCCGGCAGCTTAACTGACAGGGAGGAACCCTACGAGCAGTACTTC. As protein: CAGSLTDREEPYEQYF. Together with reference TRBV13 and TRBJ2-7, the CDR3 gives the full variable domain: AAGVIQSPRHLIKEKRETATLKCYPIPRHDTVYWYQQGPGQDPQFLISFYEKMQSDKGSIPDRFSAQQFSDYHSELNMSSLELGDSALYFCAGSLTDREEPYEQYFGPGTRLTVT.

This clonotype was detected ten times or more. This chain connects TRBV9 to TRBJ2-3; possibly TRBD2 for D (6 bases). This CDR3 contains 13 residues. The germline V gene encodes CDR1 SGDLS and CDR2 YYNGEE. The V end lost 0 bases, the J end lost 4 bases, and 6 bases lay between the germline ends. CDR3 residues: CASSVAGADTQYF. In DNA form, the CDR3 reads TGTGCCAGCAGCGTAGCGGGGGCAGATACGCAGTATTTT.

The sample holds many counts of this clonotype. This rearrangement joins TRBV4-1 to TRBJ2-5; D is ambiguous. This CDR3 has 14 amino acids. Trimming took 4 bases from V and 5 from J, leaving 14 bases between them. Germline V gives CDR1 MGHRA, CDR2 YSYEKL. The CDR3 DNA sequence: TGCGCCAGCAGCCTGTTGGGGAATTCGGAGACCCAGTACTTC. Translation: CASSLLGNSETQYF.

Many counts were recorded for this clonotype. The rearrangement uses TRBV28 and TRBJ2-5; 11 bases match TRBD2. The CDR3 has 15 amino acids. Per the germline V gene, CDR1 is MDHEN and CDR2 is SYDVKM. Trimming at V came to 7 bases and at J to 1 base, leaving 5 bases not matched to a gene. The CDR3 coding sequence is TGTGCCAGCACTCGAGGGACTAGCGGCCAAGAGACCCAGTACTTC. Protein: CASTRGTSGQETQYF. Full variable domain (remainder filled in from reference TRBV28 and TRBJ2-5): DVKVTQSSRYLVKRTGEKVFLECVQDMDHENMFWYRQDPGLGLRLIYFSYDVKMKEKGDIPEGYSVSREKKERFSLILESASTNQTSMYLCASTRGTSGQETQYFGPGTRLLVL.

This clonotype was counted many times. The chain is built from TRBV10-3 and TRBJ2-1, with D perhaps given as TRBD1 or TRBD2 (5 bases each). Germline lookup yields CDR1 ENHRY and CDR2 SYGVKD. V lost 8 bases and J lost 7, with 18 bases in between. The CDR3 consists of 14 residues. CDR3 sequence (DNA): TGTGCCATCCATAATGGAAGGGACGGTAATGAGCAGTTCTTC. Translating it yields CAIHNGRDGNEQFF.